This T cell receptor (beta chain) was profiled in a study of cytomegalovirus exposure and HLA in healthy donors. A multiplex PCR was run with 60 Vbeta primers and 13 Jbeta primers. The assay was immunoSEQ multiplex PCR, and TCRdb's table has in-frame clones only and misses some. The sample records approximately 100,000 clones, approximately 81% being singletons. The CDR3 contains 13 residues. CDR1 SGHRS and CDR2 YFSETQ come from the germline V gene. This chain links TRBV5-1 with TRBJ2-5, with unresolved D. The end of the DNA fits TRBJ2-7 better, so the J call may be wrong. Material: PBMCs. The sequence was obtained from a male donor in good health and CMV-seropositive. CDR3 nucleotide sequence: TGCGCCAGCAGCATCCGGAATAACTACGAGCAGTACTTC. Its translation: CASSIRNNYEQYF.